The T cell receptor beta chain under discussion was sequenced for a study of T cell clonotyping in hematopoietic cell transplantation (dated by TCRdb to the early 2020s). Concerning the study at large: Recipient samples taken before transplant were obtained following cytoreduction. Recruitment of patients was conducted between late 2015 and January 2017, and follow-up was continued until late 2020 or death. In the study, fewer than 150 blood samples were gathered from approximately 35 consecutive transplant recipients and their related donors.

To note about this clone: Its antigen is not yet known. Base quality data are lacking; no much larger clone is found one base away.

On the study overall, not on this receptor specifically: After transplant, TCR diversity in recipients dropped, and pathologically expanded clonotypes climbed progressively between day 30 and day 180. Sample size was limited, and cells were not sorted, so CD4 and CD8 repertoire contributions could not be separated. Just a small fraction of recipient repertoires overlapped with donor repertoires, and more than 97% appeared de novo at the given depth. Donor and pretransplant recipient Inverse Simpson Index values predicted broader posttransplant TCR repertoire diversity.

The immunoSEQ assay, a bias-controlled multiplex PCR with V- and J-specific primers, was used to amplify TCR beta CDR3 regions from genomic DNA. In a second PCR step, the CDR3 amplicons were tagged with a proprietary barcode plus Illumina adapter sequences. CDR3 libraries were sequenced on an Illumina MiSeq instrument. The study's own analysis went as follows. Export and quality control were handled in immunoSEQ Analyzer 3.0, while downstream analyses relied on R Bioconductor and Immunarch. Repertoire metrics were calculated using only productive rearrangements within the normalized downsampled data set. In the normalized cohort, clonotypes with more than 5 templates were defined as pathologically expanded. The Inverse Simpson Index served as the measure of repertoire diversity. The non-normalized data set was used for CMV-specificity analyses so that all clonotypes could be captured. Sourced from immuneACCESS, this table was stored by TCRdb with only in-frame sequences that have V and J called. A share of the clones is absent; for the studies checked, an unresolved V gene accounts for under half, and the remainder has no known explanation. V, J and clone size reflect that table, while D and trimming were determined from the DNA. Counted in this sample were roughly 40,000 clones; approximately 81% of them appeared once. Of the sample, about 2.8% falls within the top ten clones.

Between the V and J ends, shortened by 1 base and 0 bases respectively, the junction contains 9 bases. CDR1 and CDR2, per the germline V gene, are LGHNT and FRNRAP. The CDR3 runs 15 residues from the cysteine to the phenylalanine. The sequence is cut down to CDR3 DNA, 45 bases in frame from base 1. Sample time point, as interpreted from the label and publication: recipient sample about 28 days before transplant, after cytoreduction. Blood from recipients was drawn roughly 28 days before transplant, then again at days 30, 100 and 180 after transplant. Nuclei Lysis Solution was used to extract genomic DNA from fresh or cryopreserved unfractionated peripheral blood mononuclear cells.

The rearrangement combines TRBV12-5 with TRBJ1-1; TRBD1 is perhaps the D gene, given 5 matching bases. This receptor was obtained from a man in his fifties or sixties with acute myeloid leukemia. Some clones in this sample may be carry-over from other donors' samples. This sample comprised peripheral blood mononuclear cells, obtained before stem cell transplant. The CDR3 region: CASGLGTHLNTEAFF. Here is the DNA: TGTGCTAGTGGTTTGGGGACACATCTGAACACTGAAGCTTTCTTT.